This T cell receptor (beta chain) was profiled in a study of control samples from healthy donors and cancer patients. The assay was immunoSEQ multiplex PCR, and TCRdb's table has in-frame clones only and misses some. The sample contains around 130,000 clones, around 90% of which appear only once. The germline V and J ends were trimmed by 1 base and 2 bases, with 19 bases remaining between them. From germline, CDR1 is LGHDT and CDR2 YNNKEL (reference sequence). The CDR3 totals 18 residues. The chain has TRBV3-1 (or the pseudogene TRBV3-2) and TRBJ2-3; D tentatively reads TRBD1 or TRBD2 (6 bases each). The sequence came from a man aged 45-60 years in good health. What was sequenced was blood. This CDR3 reads CASSQGRMGGPPTDTQYF. Written as DNA, the CDR3 is TGTGCCAGCAGCCAAGGTCGAATGGGGGGCCCCCCCACAGATACGCAGTATTTT.